Presented here are 6 T cell receptor beta chains from one specimen sequenced in a study of cytomegalovirus exposure and HLA in healthy donors (dated by TCRdb to between 2016 and 2019). Library preparation employed the immunoSEQ multiplex PCR assay. This immuneACCESS table, as held by TCRdb, lists in-frame sequences with V and J called but not all clones. Of the missing ones, under half trace to an unresolved V gene in checked studies; the others have no known cause. Across this sample there are 55,000 to 65,000 clones, with 90% to 95% seen only once. The leading ten clones occupy nearly 6% of the sample. Material: PBMCs. These TCRs come from a young woman in good health and CMV-seropositive.

The chain employs TRBV28 and TRBJ1-2; 7 nucleotides line up with TRBD1. The germline V gene has CDR1 MDHEN and CDR2 SYDVKM. The ends lost 3 bases at V and 5 bases at J; junction bases unmatched: 9. The CDR3 sequence is 15 residues long. The CDR3 DNA sequence: TGTGCCAGCAGTTTGGGGGCCGACAGGGTTTATGGCTACACCTTC. Residues: CASSLGADRVYGYTF.

The gene calls are TRBV9 and TRBJ1-1, with 11 bases identical to TRBD1. The V gene end was trimmed by 2 bases and the J gene end by 3 bases; junction bases not matched to a gene: 3. From germline, CDR1 is SGDLS and CDR2 YYNGEE. This CDR3 comprises 15 residues. The CDR3 region has the DNA TGTGCCAGCAGCGTGGGACAGGGGGTGTACACTGAAGCTTTCTTT. Residues: CASSVGQGVYTEAFF.

The V and J genes are TRBV15 and TRBJ1-5; 8 bases match TRBD1. CDR1 and CDR2 from the germline V gene are LNHNV and YYDKDF (reference sequence). CDR3 length: 15 residues. The junction had 7 bases not matched to a gene; V was cut back by 3 bases and J by 6 bases. In DNA form, the CDR3 reads TGTGCCACCAGCAGTCGGACAGGGATCGGTCAGCCCCAGCATTTT. It translates to CATSSRTGIGQPQHF.

The J gene is TRBJ1-6, the V gene TRBV7-2; perhaps TRBD1 as D (6 bases). This CDR3 comprises 15 residues. V lost 2 bases to trimming and J lost 11 bases, with 16 bases between them. Germline V gene data show CDR1 as SGHTA and CDR2 as FQGNSA. The CDR3 loop reads CASSLTSGAPTPLHF. CDR3 bases: TGTGCCAGCAGCTTAACTTCAGGGGCGCCCACACCCCTCCACTTT.

The table lists this clone with a count of one. This chain's CDR3 is CSVEGSGGSGDYEQYF. CDR3 nucleotide sequence: TGCAGCGTTGAGGGGTCGGGAGGCTCGGGAGATTACGAGCAGTACTTC. The chain carries TRBV29-1 and TRBJ2-7; 7 positions agree with TRBD2. The J segment lost 4 bases and the V segment lost 3 bases, leaving 15 bases of the junction unmatched. Germline V gives CDR1 SQVTM, CDR2 ANQGSEA. The CDR3 length is 16 residues.

The V gene is TRBV5-1, the J gene TRBJ2-2; the D gene is possibly TRBD1 (5 bases). CDR1 is SGHRS, CDR2 YFSETQ, per germline. V was clipped by 0 bases and J by 6 bases, with 18 bases between them. This CDR3 spans 17 amino acids. The CDR3 sequence: CASSLGSTARVAGELFF. In DNA, the CDR3 is TGCGCCAGCAGCTTGGGGTCGACAGCCAGGGTGGCCGGGGAGCTGTTTTTT.